This T cell receptor (beta chain) was sequenced in a study of control samples from healthy donors and cancer patients. For this clone: The sample holds other DNA sequences that translate to the same CDR3.

Generated by immunoSEQ multiplex PCR, the TCRdb table keeps only in-frame clones and is missing some. Recorded for this sample: 150,000 to 200,000 clones. The CDR3 has 15 amino acids. CDR1 is SNHLY and CDR2 is FYNNEI in the germline V gene. V shed 4 bases, J shed 6 bases, and the junction held 6 bases outside the gene matches. This rearrangement joins TRBV2 to TRBJ2-2; 9 bases align to TRBD2. Sequences were obtained from blood. The sequence was obtained from a woman under 40 in good health. CDR3 in amino acids: CASSAGRGGPGELFF. The CDR3 region has the DNA TGTGCCAGCAGTGCGGGGCGGGGGGGCCCCGGGGAGCTGTTTTTT.